These T cell receptor beta chains were read from a single sample in a study of blood T cell repertoires in COVID-19. Libraries were prepared by immunoSEQ multiplex PCR; TCRdb keeps only in-frame clonotypes and omits some of them. The table lists 45,000 to 60,000 clones, approximately 85% of them singletons. Sequences were obtained from peripheral blood. The source of these receptors is a human donor with acute or convalescent COVID-19. The donor label of this sample is uncertain. Each CDR3 is given with its conserved first and last residue. Fields, in order: V gene, clone size, D gene, J gene, CDR3 DNA, CDR3 protein. The D gene is left open where the match is weak. The listing skips clone size in some rows; elsewhere it reads once, few, many or a size class.

>TRBV2|.|TRBD1|TRBJ1-1
TGTGCCAGCAGTGGGCAGGGGGCTGAAGCTTTCTTT
CASSGQGAEAFF
>TRBV10-3|.|.|TRBJ2-3
TGTGCCATCAGTGGGAAAGGGACTAGCACAGATACGCAGTATTTT
CAISGKGTSTDTQYF
>TRBV24-1|.|TRBD1|TRBJ2-7
TGTGCCACCAGTGATTGGGGGATGACAGGGGTCTACGAGCAGTACTTC
CATSDWGMTGVYEQYF
>TRBV11-1|.|TRBD2|TRBJ2-7
TGTGCCAGCAGCTCTAGCGGGGGTTCCTACGAGCAGTACTTC
CASSSSGGSYEQYF
>TRBV28|.|.|TRBJ1-5
TGTGCCAGCAGCTCAGGCGGGGGTAGTTATCAGCCCCAGCATTTT
CASSSGGGSYQPQHF
>TRBV7-2|.|TRBD2|TRBJ2-3
TGTGCCAGCAGCTTAGGGGCCCCGGGACTAGGGGATACGCAGTATTTT
CASSLGAPGLGDTQYF
>TRBV7-6|.|TRBD2|TRBJ2-5
TGTGCCAGCAGGAAAGGGCTAGCGGGAGGGATCCAAGAGACCCAGTACTTC
CASRKGLAGGIQETQYF
>TRBV9|.|TRBD2|TRBJ2-3
TGTGCCAGCGGACTATACCGGGGGGGCCTTGAGACAGATACGCAGTATTTT
CASGLYRGGLETDTQYF
>TRBV7-2|.|TRBD2|TRBJ2-3
TGTGCCAGCAGCTTAGGATTAGCGGGGGGGCCCGGTACGCAGTATTTT
CASSLGLAGGPGTQYF
>TRBV11-2|.|.|TRBJ2-3
TGTGCCAGCAGCTTAGCAGGGTTGGTCACAGATACGCAGTATTTT
CASSLAGLVTDTQYF
>TRBV2|few|TRBD1|TRBJ2-3
TGTGCCAGCAGAGCAAACAGGGGCGAGGGCACAGATACGCAGTATTTT
CASRANRGEGTDTQYF
>TRBV7-8|.|TRBD2|TRBJ2-4
TGTGCCAGCAGCGTAGTCCCGGGGGGGCCGGGGAACATTCAGTACTTC
CASSVVPGGPGNIQYF
>TRBV6-5|.|.|TRBJ1-2
TGTGCCAGCAGTCCGCAGGTAATCGATTACTATGGCTACACCTTC
CASSPQVIDYYGYTF
>TRBV28|.|TRBD1|TRBJ1-5
TGTGCCAGCAGTTTCGGGCGGCAGGGGGGAAGGCCCCAGCATTTT
CASSFGRQGGRPQHF
>TRBV24-1|once|TRBD1|TRBJ2-7
TGTGCCACCAGCGACAGGGGGTCCTACGAGCAGTACTTC
CATSDRGSYEQYF
>TRBV14|medium-sized|TRBD1|TRBJ1-2
TGTGCCAGCAGCCAGAGACAGGGGGATAACTATGGCTACACCTTC
CASSQRQGDNYGYTF
>TRBV11-3|.|.|TRBJ1-1
TGTGCCAGCAGCTTAAACGGACACCTAGAACCAATGAACACTGAAGCTTTCTTT
CASSLNGHLEPMNTEAFF
>TRBV15|.|TRBD1|TRBJ2-5
TGTGCCACCAGCAGAGACAGGGGGCAAGGGGGCAGAGAGACCCAGTACTTC
CATSRDRGQGGRETQYF
>TRBV15|.|.|TRBJ1-6
TGTGCCACCAGCAGAGATGGAGTTAATTCACCCCTCCACTTT
CATSRDGVNSPLHF
>TRBV6-1|once|TRBD1|TRBJ1-1
TGTGCCAGCAGTGAGGGGACAGTGAGGGGCACTGAAGCTTTCTTT
CASSEGTVRGTEAFF
>TRBV28|once|TRBD1|TRBJ2-5
TGTGCCAGCAGTTTACATCCGACAGGGCAAGAGACCCAGTACTTC
CASSLHPTGQETQYF
>TRBV6-5|.|.|TRBJ1-5
TGTGCCTCCCACCCGAGAGACAGTAGAAATCAGCCCCAGCATTTT
CASHPRDSRNQPQHF
>TRBV7-9|few|.|TRBJ1-2
TGTGCCAGCAGCTCGTTGACAGAAAACTATGGCTACACCTTC
CASSSLTENYGYTF
>TRBV7-9|.|.|TRBJ1-2
TGTGCCAGCAGCCCAGAGGGACTCTATGGCTACACCTTC
CASSPEGLYGYTF
>TRBV5-1|.|TRBD2|TRBJ2-3
TGCGCCAGCAGCTTAGCGGGGGGCCGAGCAGATACGCAGTATTTT
CASSLAGGRADTQYF
>TRBV7-9|.|.|TRBJ1-1
TGTGCCAGCAGTATTAACACTGAAGCTTTCTTT
CASSINTEAFF
>TRBV24-1|.|TRBD2|TRBJ2-1
TGTGCCACCAGTCCGAGGACTAGCGGGAGGGGTGTAAGTAGTTACAATGAGCAGTTCTTC
CATSPRTSGRGVSSYNEQFF
>TRBV19|.|.|TRBJ1-1
TGTGCCAGTGCCAGGAACACTGAAGCTTTCTTT
CASARNTEAFF
>TRBV2|few|.|TRBJ2-3
TGTGCCAGCAGCGACGCGGGGAGCGGTCGTTTAAATACGCAGTATTTT
CASSDAGSGRLNTQYF
>TRBV7-3|few|TRBD1|TRBJ2-2
TGTGCCAGCGGGACAGGATCGAACACCGGGGAGCTGTTTTTT
CASGTGSNTGELFF
>TRBV10-3|.|TRBD1|TRBJ2-1
TGTGCCATCAGTGCCGCCCCGACAGGGGCCTACAATGAGCAGTTCTTC
CAISAAPTGAYNEQFF
>TRBV5-1|.|.|TRBJ2-1
TGCGCCAGCAGCTTGGATAGTAGCCGACGATACAATGAGCAGTTCTTC
CASSLDSSRRYNEQFF
>TRBV24-1|.|.|TRBJ2-2
TGTGCCACCAGCGTTCGGGACACCGACACCGGGGAGCTGTTTTTT
CATSVRDTDTGELFF
>TRBV5-1|.|TRBD1|TRBJ1-6
TGCGCCAGCAGCTTGGGCTCCGGGACAGGGGCCTCGTATAATTCACCCCTCCACTTT
CASSLGSGTGASYNSPLHF
>TRBV11-3|few|TRBD2|TRBJ2-1
TGTGCCAGCAGCTTGACTAGCGGGGTTTTTAATGAGCAGTTCTTC
CASSLTSGVFNEQFF
>TRBV15|.|.|TRBJ1-5
TGTGCCACCAGCAGACAACAGGATCAGCCCCAGCATTTT
CATSRQQDQPQHF
>TRBV6-5|.|TRBD1|TRBJ1-2
TGTGCCAGCAGTCCGGGACAGAGGGACGGCTACACCTTC
CASSPGQRDGYTF